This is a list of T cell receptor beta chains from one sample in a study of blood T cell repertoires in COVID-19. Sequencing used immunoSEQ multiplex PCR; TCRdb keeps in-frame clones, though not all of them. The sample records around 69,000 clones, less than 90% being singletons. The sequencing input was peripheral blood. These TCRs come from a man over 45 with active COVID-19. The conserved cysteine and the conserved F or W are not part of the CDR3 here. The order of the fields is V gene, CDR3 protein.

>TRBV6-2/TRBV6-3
ASSLLDRGHGYT
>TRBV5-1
ASSPLPSGSSGETQY
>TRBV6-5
ASSPWGGPYGYT
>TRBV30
AWSSGREAF
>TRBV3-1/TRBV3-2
ASSQGAPDTQY
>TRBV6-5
ASSYSSTGRRYT
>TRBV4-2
ASSLTLADSYNEQF
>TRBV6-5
ASSYRLAGEGELF
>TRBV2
ASSESRVDMNTEAF
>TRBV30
AWATSTNQPQH
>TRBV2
ASSEAELANSPLH
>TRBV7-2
ASSLRQALSSYEQY
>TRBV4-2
ASSPNSGDTQY
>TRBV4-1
ASSQDRRAGGPTGKLVQY
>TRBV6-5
ASSIWSTRVNEQF
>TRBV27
ASSVPGAVTEAF
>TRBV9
ASSERDSSYEQY
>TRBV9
ASSVDSPVDTIY
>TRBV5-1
ASSPGQGYYEQY
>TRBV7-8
ASSELPGTGSSGANVLT
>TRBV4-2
ASSQDRIIRGLSGNTIY
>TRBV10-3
AIRDSSNQPQH
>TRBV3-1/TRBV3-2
ASSQAGTGYLETQY
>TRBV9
ASSVAGLWFNYGYT
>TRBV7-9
ASSFGAYEQY
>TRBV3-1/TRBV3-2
ASSKQTSASYNEQF
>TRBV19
ASSGTGGFNQPQH
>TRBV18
ASSPPGLAGYQAQY
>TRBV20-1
SASGSGRNYEQF
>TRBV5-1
ASSSFSTDTQY
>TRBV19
ASSRVLGYNQPQH
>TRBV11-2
ASSLRGGYNEQF
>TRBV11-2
ASSLGNRGRDVEAF
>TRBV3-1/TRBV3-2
ASSQDVPRLAASETQY
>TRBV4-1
ASSHSGAGGPSDTQY
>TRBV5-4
ASSFGGIETQY
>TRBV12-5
ASGLVLGGRDTIY
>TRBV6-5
ASTTTTGRSTEAF
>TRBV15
ATSTTGGSREQF
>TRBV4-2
ASSQGTDYYGYT
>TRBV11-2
ASSFSDRAPYGYT
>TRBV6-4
ARESYNEQF
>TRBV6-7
ASIKSRDRGPYEQY
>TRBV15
ATSPGVPTYNEQF
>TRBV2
ASSGGQGARQPQH
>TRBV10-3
AISGDRGRGIEAF
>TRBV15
ATSRSRTGRSGTEAF
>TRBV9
ASSVGLYEQY
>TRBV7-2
ASSSGGGRSTQY
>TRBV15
ATSRDSGGHQPQH
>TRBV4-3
ASSQEISYSNQPQH
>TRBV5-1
ASSPGSREKLF
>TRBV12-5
ASAPGQGSDSPLH
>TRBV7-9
ASSQSGGREQF
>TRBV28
ASSPGTEYQETQY
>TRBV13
ASSATTGGLAGAYEQY
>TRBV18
ASSRGQRSTGELF
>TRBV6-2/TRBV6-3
ASSLGANTEAF
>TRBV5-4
ASSPFGDEQY